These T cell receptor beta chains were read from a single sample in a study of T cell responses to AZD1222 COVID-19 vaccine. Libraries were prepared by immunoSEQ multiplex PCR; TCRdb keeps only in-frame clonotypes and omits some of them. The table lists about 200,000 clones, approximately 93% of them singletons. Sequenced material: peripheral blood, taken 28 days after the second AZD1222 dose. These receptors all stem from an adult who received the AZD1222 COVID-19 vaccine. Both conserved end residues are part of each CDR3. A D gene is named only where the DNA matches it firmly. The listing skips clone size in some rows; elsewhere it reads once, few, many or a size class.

CDR3 DNA: TGTGCCAGCAGCCAGGGACTAGGGGGTTTCAATGAGCAGTTCTTC
CDR3 protein: CASSQGLGGFNEQFF
J gene: TRBJ2-1
D gene: TRBD2
V gene: TRBV5-4
clone size: .

CDR3 DNA: TGTGCCAGCAGTTTCCTCAATGAGCAGTTCTTC
CDR3 protein: CASSFLNEQFF
J gene: TRBJ2-1
D gene: .
V gene: TRBV12-3/TRBV12-4
clone size: .

CDR3 DNA: TGTGCCAGCAGTCTGGGTAATAACTATGGCTACACCTTC
CDR3 protein: CASSLGNNYGYTF
J gene: TRBJ1-2
D gene: .
V gene: TRBV6-2/TRBV6-3
clone size: .

CDR3 DNA: TGTGCCAGCAGTGGGGGTCCGGGACAGGGGGTTGTAGCTTTCTTT
CDR3 protein: CASSGGPGQGVVAFF
J gene: TRBJ1-1
D gene: TRBD1
V gene: TRBV25-1
clone size: .

CDR3 DNA: TGCGCCAGCATGAAAGGACTAGCGGGACACAATGAGCAGTTCTTC
CDR3 protein: CASMKGLAGHNEQFF
J gene: TRBJ2-1
D gene: TRBD2
V gene: TRBV4-3
clone size: .

CDR3 DNA: TGTGCCAGCAGTCCGACAGAAATCTATGGCTACACCTTC
CDR3 protein: CASSPTEIYGYTF
J gene: TRBJ1-2
D gene: .
V gene: TRBV28
clone size: .

CDR3 DNA: TGTGCCAGCAACAGGGGGCTGAACACTGAAGCTTTCTTT
CDR3 protein: CASNRGLNTEAFF
J gene: TRBJ1-1
D gene: TRBD1
V gene: TRBV14
clone size: .

CDR3 DNA: TGTGCCAGTAGTATAGATCGTCGCACTCGGTATTTGACTGAAGCTTTCTTT
CDR3 protein: CASSIDRRTRYLTEAFF
J gene: TRBJ1-1
D gene: .
V gene: TRBV19
clone size: .

CDR3 DNA: TGTGCCAGCAGCCCCTGGACTCAGTTTGGGCCACCCCTCCACTTT
CDR3 protein: CASSPWTQFGPPLHF
J gene: TRBJ1-6
D gene: .
V gene: TRBV5-5
clone size: once

CDR3 DNA: TGTGCCACCAGCACAACAGGGGGCTATGGCTACACCTTC
CDR3 protein: CATSTTGGYGYTF
J gene: TRBJ1-2
D gene: TRBD1
V gene: TRBV15
clone size: .

CDR3 DNA: TGTGCCAGAGGGGCAGGGGGCGTCTACAATGAGCAGTTCTTC
CDR3 protein: CARGAGGVYNEQFF
J gene: TRBJ2-1
D gene: TRBD1
V gene: TRBV30
clone size: .

CDR3 DNA: TGCGCCAGCAGCTTGGGGCAAAATAGCAATCAGCCCCAGCATTTT
CDR3 protein: CASSLGQNSNQPQHF
J gene: TRBJ1-5
D gene: .
V gene: TRBV5-1
clone size: .

CDR3 DNA: TGTGCCAGCAGCAAACCGGGACAGGGGGCCGGGGAGCTGTTTTTT
CDR3 protein: CASSKPGQGAGELFF
J gene: TRBJ2-2
D gene: TRBD1
V gene: TRBV11-3
clone size: .

CDR3 DNA: TGTGCCAGCAGCGCCGGAAGTTCACCCCTCCACTTT
CDR3 protein: CASSAGSSPLHF
J gene: TRBJ1-6
D gene: .
V gene: TRBV9
clone size: .

CDR3 DNA: TGTGCCAGCAACAGCCACCCGACTAGCGGGGATACAGATACGCAGTATTTT
CDR3 protein: CASNSHPTSGDTDTQYF
J gene: TRBJ2-3
D gene: TRBD2
V gene: TRBV9
clone size: few

CDR3 DNA: TGTGCCAGCATTGAGACTAGCGCAAAATTCTCCTACGAGCAGTACTTC
CDR3 protein: CASIETSAKFSYEQYF
J gene: TRBJ2-7
D gene: TRBD2
V gene: TRBV2
clone size: once

CDR3 DNA: TGTGCCAGCAGCCATAACGCTGGGAACACTGAAGCTTTCTTT
CDR3 protein: CASSHNAGNTEAFF
J gene: TRBJ1-1
D gene: .
V gene: TRBV3-1/TRBV3-2
clone size: .

CDR3 DNA: TGTGCCAGCAGCTTAGCCTTTGGAGCGGGGGGGCCTAATGAGCAGTTCTTC
CDR3 protein: CASSLAFGAGGPNEQFF
J gene: TRBJ2-1
D gene: TRBD2
V gene: TRBV11-2
clone size: .

CDR3 DNA: TGTGCCATCAGTGAGTCGGGCGGGTCAACAGCGCGTCAGCCCCAGCATTTT
CDR3 protein: CAISESGGSTARQPQHF
J gene: TRBJ1-5
D gene: .
V gene: TRBV10-3
clone size: .

CDR3 DNA: TGTGCCAGCAGCTTCGAGGGGGCGAAGGTAGCTTTCTTT
CDR3 protein: CASSFEGAKVAFF
J gene: TRBJ1-1
D gene: TRBD1
V gene: TRBV7-9
clone size: .

CDR3 DNA: TGTGCCAGCAACCTTTCGTGGAGGGACCAGAGCTACGAGCAGTACTTC
CDR3 protein: CASNLSWRDQSYEQYF
J gene: TRBJ2-7
D gene: .
V gene: TRBV28
clone size: once

CDR3 DNA: TGTGCCAGCAGTTCCCCGCGGGGGAAGGAAGCTTTCTTT
CDR3 protein: CASSSPRGKEAFF
J gene: TRBJ1-1
D gene: .
V gene: TRBV6-5
clone size: .

CDR3 DNA: TGTGCCAGCAGCTTAGATCCCAGGGATGGCTACACCTTC
CDR3 protein: CASSLDPRDGYTF
J gene: TRBJ1-2
D gene: .
V gene: TRBV7-2
clone size: .

CDR3 DNA: TGCGCCAGCAGCACCCGGGGCCCGGGAGGAGAGACCCAGTACTTC
CDR3 protein: CASSTRGPGGETQYF
J gene: TRBJ2-5
D gene: TRBD2
V gene: TRBV5-1
clone size: .

CDR3 DNA: TGTGCCAGCAGTGAGACCGGGACAGGGGGCTATGGCTACACCTTC
CDR3 protein: CASSETGTGGYGYTF
J gene: TRBJ1-2
D gene: TRBD1
V gene: TRBV28
clone size: once

CDR3 DNA: TGCAGCGTGGCCCAGACAGGGCAGGCAGATACGCAGTATTTT
CDR3 protein: CSVAQTGQADTQYF
J gene: TRBJ2-3
D gene: TRBD1
V gene: TRBV29-1
clone size: .

CDR3 DNA: TGTGCCAGCAGGCCTAGCGGGGGGGCCTGGAATGAGCAGTTCTTC
CDR3 protein: CASRPSGGAWNEQFF
J gene: TRBJ2-1
D gene: TRBD2
V gene: TRBV11-2
clone size: .